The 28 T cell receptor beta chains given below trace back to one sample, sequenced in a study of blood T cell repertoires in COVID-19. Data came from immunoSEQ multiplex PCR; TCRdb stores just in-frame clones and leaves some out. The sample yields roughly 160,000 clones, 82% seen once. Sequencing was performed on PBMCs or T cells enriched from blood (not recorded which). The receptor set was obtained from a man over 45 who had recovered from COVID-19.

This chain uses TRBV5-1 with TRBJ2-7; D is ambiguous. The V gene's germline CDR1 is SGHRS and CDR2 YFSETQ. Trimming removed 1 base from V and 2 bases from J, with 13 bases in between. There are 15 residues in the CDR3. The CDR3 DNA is TGCGCCAGCAGCTTGTCCGTCGTCAGTACCTACGAGCAGTACTTC. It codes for CASSLSVVSTYEQYF.

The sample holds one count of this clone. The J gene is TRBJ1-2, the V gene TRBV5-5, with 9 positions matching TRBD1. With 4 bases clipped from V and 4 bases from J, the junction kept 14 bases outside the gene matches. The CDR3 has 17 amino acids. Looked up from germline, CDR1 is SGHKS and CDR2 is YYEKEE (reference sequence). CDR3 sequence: CASSPEVQGAFGYGYTF. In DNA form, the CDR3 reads TGTGCCAGCAGCCCGGAGGTACAGGGGGCGTTTGGCTATGGCTACACCTTC. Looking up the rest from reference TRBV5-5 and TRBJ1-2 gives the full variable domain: DAGVTQSPTHLIKTRGQQVTLRCSPISGHKSVSWYQQVLGQGPQFIFQYYEKEERGRGNFPDRFSARQFPNYSSELNVNALLLGDSALYLCASSPEVQGAFGYGYTFGSGTRLTVV.

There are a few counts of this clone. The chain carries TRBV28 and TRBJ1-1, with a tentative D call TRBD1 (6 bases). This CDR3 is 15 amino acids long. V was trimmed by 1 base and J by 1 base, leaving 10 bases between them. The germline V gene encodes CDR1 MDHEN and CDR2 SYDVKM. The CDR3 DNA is TGTGCCAGCAGTTTATCAGGGGATGGGAACACTGAAGCTTTCTTT. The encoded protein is CASSLSGDGNTEAFF.

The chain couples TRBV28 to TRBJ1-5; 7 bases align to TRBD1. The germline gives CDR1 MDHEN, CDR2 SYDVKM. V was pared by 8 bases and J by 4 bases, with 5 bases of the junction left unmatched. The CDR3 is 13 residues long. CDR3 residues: CASSDRANQPQHF. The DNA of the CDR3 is TGTGCCAGCTCAGACAGGGCAAATCAGCCCCAGCATTTT.

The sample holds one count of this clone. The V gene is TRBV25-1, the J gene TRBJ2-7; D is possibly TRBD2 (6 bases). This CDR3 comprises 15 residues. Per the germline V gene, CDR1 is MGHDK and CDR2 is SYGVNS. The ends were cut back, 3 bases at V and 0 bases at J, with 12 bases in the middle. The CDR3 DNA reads TGTGCCAGCAGTGACACCGCCGGGAGCTCCTACGAGCAGTACTTC. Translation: CASSDTAGSSYEQYF.

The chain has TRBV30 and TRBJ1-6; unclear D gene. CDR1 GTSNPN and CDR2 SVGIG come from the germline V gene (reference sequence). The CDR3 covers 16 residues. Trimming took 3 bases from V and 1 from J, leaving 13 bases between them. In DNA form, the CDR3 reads TGTGCCTGGAGGGGCACTCTTTTGTCCTATAATTCACCCCTCCACTTT. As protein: CAWRGTLLSYNSPLHF.

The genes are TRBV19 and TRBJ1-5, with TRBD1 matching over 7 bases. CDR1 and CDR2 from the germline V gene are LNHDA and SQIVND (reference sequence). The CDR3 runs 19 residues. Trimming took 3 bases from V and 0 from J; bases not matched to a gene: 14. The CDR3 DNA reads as TGTGCCAGTAGTATTTCTCGACAGGGTCGGAGCAATAGCAATCAGCCCCAGCATTTT. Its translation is CASSISRQGRSNSNQPQHF.

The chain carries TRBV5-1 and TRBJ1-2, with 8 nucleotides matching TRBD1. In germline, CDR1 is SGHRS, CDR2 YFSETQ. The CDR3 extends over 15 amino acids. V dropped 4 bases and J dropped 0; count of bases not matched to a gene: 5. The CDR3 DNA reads TGCGCCAGCAGCGCAAGGACAGGGACTAACTATGGCTACACCTTC. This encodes CASSARTGTNYGYTF.

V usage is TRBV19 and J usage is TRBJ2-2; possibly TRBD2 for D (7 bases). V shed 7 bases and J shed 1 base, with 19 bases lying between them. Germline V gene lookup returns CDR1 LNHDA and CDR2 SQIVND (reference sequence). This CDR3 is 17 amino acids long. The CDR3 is CASNFPGGSRNTGELFF. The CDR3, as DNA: TGTGCCAGTAATTTCCCGGGGGGCTCAAGGAACACCGGGGAGCTGTTTTTT.

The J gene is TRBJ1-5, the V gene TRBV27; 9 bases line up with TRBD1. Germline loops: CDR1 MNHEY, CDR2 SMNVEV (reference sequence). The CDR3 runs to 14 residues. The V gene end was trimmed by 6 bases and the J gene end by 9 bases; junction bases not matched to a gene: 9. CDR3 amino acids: CASRTTGGYWPQHF. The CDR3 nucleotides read TGTGCCAGCAGAACGACAGGGGGTTATTGGCCCCAGCATTTT.

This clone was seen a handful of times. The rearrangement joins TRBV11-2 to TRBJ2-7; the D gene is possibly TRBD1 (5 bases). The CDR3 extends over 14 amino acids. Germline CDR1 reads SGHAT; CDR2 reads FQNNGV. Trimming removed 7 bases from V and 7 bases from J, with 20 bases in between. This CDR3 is CASIRQPTGREQYF. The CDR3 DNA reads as TGTGCCAGCATCCGACAGCCCACCGGAAGGGAGCAGTACTTC.

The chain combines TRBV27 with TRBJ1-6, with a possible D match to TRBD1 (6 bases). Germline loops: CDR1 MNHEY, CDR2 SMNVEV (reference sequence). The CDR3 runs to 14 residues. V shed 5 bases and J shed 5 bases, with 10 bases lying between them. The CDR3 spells CASSGTLNNSPLHF. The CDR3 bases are TGTGCCAGCAGTGGGACACTTAATAATTCACCCCTCCACTTT.

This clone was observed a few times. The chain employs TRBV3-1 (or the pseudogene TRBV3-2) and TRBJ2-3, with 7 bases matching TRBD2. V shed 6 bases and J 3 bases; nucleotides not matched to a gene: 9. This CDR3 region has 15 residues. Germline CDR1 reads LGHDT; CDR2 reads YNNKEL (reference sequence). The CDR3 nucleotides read TGTGCCAGCAGGGAACGGGGGGTGCTTACAGATACGCAGTATTTT. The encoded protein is CASRERGVLTDTQYF.

Written as DNA, the CDR3 is TGTGCCAGCAGCCCGAGCGCTGGGGCAGCCACCGGGGAGCTGTTTTTT. Translated: CASSPSAGAATGELFF. The rearrangement links TRBV7-2 to TRBJ2-2; tentatively, D is TRBD1 (5 bases). CDR1 and CDR2 from the germline V gene are SGHTA and FQGNSA. The CDR3 length is 16 residues. The germline V and J ends were trimmed by 5 bases and 4 bases, with 17 bases remaining between them.

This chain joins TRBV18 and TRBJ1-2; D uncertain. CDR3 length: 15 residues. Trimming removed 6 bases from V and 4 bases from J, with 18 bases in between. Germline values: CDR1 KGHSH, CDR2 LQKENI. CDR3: CASSHDLRLTYGYTF. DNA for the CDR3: TGTGCCAGCTCCCATGACCTCAGGTTGACCTATGGCTACACCTTC.

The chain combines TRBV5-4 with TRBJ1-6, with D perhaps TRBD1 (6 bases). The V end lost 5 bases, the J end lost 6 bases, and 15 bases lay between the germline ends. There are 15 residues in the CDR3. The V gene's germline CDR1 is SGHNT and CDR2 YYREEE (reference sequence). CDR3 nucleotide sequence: TGTGCCAGCAGGGACTTTCAGGGGCGTAATTCACCCCTCCACTTT. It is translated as CASRDFQGRNSPLHF.

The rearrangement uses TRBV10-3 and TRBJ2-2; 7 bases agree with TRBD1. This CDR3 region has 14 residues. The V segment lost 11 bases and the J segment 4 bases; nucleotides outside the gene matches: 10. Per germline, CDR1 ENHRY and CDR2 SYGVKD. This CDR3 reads CAATGTEGTGELFF. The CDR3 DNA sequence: TGTGCCGCCACCGGGACAGAGGGCACCGGGGAGCTGTTTTTT.

CDR3 loop: CASSDPSGGRGNEQFF. CDR3 nucleotide sequence: TGTGCCAGCAGTGACCCCTCGGGCGGGAGAGGGAATGAGCAGTTCTTC. This chain connects TRBV6-4 to TRBJ2-1; 7 bases agree with TRBD2. The CDR3 is 16 residues long. The ends lost 2 bases at V and 7 bases at J; junction bases unmatched: 11. Germline V gene data show CDR1 as MRHNA and CDR2 as SNTAGT.

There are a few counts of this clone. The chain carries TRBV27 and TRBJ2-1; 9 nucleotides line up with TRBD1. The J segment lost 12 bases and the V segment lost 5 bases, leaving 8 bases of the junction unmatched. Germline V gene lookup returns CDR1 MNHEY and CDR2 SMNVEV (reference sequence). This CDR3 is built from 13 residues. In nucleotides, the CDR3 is TGTGCCAGCAGTCTCCGGGACAGGGAAGTGCAGTTCTTC. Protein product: CASSLRDREVQFF.

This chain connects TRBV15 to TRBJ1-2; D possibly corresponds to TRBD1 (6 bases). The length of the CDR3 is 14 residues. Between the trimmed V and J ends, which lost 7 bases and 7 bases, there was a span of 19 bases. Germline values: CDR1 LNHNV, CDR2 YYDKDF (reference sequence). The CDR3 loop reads CATTLTLQGPGYTF. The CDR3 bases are TGTGCCACCACACTTACATTACAGGGCCCTGGCTACACCTTC.

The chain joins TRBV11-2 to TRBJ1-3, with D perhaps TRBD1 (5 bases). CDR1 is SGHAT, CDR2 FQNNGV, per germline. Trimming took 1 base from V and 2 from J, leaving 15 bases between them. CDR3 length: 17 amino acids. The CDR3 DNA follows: TGTGCCAGCAGCTTAGGCCGGTTACGGGGGACTGGAAACACCATATATTTT. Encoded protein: CASSLGRLRGTGNTIYF.

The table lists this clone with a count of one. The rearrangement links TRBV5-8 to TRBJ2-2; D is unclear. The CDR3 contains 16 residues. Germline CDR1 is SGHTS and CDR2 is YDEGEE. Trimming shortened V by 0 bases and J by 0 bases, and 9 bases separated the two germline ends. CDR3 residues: CASSLEAGPNTGELFF. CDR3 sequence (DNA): TGTGCCAGCAGCTTGGAGGCAGGCCCGAACACCGGGGAGCTGTTTTTT.

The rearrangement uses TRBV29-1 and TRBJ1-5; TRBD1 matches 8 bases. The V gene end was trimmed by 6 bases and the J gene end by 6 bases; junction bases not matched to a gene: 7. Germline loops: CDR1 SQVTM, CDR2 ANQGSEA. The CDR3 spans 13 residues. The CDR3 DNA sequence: TGCAGCGTGGCCGGGACAGGTACTCAGCCCCAGCATTTT. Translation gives CSVAGTGTQPQHF.

The CDR3: CASSEWGRARGETQYF. The CDR3 DNA follows: TGTGCCAGCAGTGAATGGGGGAGGGCCCGAGGAGAGACCCAGTACTTC. The genes are TRBV2 and TRBJ2-5; 7 bases are a match to TRBD2. This CDR3 comprises 16 residues. Germline assignment: CDR1 SNHLY and CDR2 FYNNEI. The V segment lost 2 bases and the J segment 4 bases; nucleotides outside the gene matches: 10.

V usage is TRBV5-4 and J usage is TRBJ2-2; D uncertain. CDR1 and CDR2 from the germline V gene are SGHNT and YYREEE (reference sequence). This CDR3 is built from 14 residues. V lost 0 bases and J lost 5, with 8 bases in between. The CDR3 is CASSLASQTGELFF. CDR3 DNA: TGTGCCAGCAGCTTGGCGAGTCAAACCGGGGAGCTGTTTTTT.

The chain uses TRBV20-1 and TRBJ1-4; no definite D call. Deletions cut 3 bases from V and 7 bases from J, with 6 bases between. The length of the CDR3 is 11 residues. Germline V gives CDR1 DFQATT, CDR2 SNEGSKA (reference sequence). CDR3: CSASDGEKLFF. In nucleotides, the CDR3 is TGCAGTGCTAGTGACGGTGAAAAACTGTTTTTT.

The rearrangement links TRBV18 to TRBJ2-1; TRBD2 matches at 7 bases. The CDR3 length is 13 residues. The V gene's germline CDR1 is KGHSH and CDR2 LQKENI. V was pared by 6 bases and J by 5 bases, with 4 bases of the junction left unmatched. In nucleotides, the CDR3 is TGTGCCAGCTCGGCCGGGACTAACAATGAGCAGTTCTTC. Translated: CASSAGTNNEQFF.

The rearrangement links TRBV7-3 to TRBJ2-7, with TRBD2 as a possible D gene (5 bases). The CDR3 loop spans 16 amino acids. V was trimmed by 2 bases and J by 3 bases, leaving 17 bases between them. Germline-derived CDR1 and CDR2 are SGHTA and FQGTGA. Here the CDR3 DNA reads TGTGCCAGCAGCTTAGGGCCTACGAGGGAGATCTACGAGCAGTACTTC. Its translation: CASSLGPTREIYEQYF.